This note documents a single T cell receptor (beta chain) sequence. Its antigen is unknown. TCRdb keeps only in-frame clones here, not all; method: immunoSEQ multiplex PCR. The sample shows 25,000 to 35,000 clones, 74% of them seen only once. The length of the CDR3 is 14 residues. In germline, CDR1 is MNHEY, CDR2 SVGAGI. Trimming removed 5 bases at V and 2 bases at J, with 13 bases between. The data derive from a study of vaccination effects on CD4 cells after COVID-19. For the study at large: Sampling occurred a median 72 days post second dose, range 14 to 241. Study results and caveats: In the study, convalescent patients were few, and early post-infection timepoints were absent.

Antigen-specific CD4+ T cells were expanded with viral peptide pools in the ViraFEST assay before sequencing. Cultured cells yielded isolated CD4+ T cells after less than 11 days. Every participant took two doses of the BNT162b2 or mRNA-1273 vaccine. Nucleocapsid antibodies stayed negative before and after vaccination, showing no earlier SARS-CoV-2 infection. IL-2 medium took the place of half the medium on both days 3 and 7. This receptor was obtained from a human donor who received a COVID-19 vaccine. The input for sequencing was CD4+ T cells from PBMCs cultured with HCoV-229E spike peptides, taken after COVID-19 vaccination. V gene TRBV6-5 combines with J gene TRBJ2-7; D gene uncertain. CDR3 in DNA: TGTGCCAGCAGTACTGCAGGATCTGCCTACGAGCAGTACTTC. Encoded protein: CASSTAGSAYEQYF.